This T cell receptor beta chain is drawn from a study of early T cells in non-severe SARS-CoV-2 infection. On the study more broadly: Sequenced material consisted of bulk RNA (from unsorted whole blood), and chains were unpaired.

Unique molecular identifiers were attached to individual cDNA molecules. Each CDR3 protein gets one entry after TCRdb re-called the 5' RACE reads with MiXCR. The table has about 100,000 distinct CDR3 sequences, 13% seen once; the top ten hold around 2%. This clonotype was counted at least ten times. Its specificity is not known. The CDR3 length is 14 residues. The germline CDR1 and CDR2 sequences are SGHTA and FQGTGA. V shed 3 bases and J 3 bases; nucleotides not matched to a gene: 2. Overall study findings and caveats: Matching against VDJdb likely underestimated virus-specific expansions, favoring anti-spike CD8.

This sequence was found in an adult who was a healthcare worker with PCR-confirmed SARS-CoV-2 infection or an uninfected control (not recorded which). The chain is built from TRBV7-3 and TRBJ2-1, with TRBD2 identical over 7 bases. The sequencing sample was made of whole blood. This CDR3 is CASSLAGDYNEQFF. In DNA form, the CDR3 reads TGTGCCAGCAGCTTGGCGGGGGACTACAATGAGCAGTTCTTC. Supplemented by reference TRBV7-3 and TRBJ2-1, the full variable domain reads GAGVSQTPSNKVTEKGKYVELRCDPISGHTALYWYRQSLGQGPEFLIYFQGTGAADDSGLPNDRFFAVRPEGSVSTLKIQRTERGDSAVYLCASSLAGDYNEQFFGPGTRLTVL.